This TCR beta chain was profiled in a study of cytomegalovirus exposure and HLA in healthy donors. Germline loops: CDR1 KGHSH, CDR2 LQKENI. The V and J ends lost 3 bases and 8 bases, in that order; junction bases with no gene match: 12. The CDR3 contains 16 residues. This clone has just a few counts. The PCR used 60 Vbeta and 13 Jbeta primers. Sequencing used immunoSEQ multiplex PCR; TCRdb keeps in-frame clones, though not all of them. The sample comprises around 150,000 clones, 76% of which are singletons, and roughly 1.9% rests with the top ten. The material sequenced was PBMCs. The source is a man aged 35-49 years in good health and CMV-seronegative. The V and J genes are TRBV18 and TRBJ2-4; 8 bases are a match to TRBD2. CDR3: CASSPGIAGIQDIQYF. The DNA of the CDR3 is TGTGCCAGCTCACCCGGAATAGCGGGGATTCAAGACATTCAGTACTTC. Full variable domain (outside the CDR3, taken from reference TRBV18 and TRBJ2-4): NAGVMQNPRHLVRRRGQEARLRCSPMKGHSHVYWYRQLPEEGLKFMVYLQKENIIDESGMPKERFSAEFPKEGPSILRIQQVVRGDSAAYFCASSPGIAGIQDIQYFGAGTRLSVL.